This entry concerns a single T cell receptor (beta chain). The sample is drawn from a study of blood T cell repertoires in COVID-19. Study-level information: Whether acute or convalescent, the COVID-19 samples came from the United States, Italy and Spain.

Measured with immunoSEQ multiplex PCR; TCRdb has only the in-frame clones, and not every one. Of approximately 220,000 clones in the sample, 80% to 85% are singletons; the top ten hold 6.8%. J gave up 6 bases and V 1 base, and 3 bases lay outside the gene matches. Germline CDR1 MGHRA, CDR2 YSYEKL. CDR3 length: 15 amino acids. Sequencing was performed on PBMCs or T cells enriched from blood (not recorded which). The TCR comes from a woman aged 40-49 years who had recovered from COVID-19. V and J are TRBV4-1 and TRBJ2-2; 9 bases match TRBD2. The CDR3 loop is CASSQVSGSSGELFF. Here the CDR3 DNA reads TGCGCCAGCAGCCAAGTTAGCGGGAGTTCCGGGGAGCTGTTTTTT.